This T cell receptor (beta chain) was obtained from a study of CD8 T cells in Susac syndrome. An amount of RNA that ranged from about 0.45 to 1 ug was reverse transcribed with random hexamers. MiXCR was run by TCRdb on the immunoSEQ multiplex PCR reads, yielding one entry per CDR3 protein. The sample records about 210,000 distinct CDR3 sequences, about 96% being singletons. Germline CDR1 is SQVTM and CDR2 is ANQGSEA. The CDR3 length is 12 residues. Trimming removed 5 bases at V and 6 bases at J, with 13 bases between. This TCR was recovered from a human donor with multiple sclerosis. V is TRBV29-1 and J is TRBJ1-1; D may be TRBD1 (6 bases). Sequencing was carried out using CD4+ T cells from PBMCs. CDR3 nucleotide sequence: TGCAGCGTTAACCTACAGGGATCTGAAGCTTTCTTT. Protein product: CSVNLQGSEAFF.